Described below is a single T cell receptor beta chain sequence and its context. The data were taken from a study of shared clonotypes between healthy human individuals. Using immunoSEQ multiplex PCR, the repertoire was profiled, and TCRdb retains in-frame clones only, with some absent. Here the sample spans over 2,000,000 clones, around 93% being singletons. Germline loops: CDR1 MDHEN, CDR2 SYDVKM. CDR3 length: 15 amino acids. J lost 3 bases, V lost 5 bases, and 9 bases had no gene match. The naive CD8 population came from CD45RO-negative cells selected for CCR7, without terminally differentiated effector memory CD45RA+ cells.

The rearrangement joins TRBV28 to TRBJ1-2; 7 bases align to TRBD1. Specimen: naive CD8+ T cells from PBMCs. The receptor comes from a man aged 18 to 30 in good health. Some clones in this sample may be carry-over from other donors' samples. The chain's CDR3 is CASSPTLQGYYGYTF. Written as DNA, the CDR3 is TGTGCCAGCAGTCCGACCTTACAGGGGTACTATGGCTACACCTTC.